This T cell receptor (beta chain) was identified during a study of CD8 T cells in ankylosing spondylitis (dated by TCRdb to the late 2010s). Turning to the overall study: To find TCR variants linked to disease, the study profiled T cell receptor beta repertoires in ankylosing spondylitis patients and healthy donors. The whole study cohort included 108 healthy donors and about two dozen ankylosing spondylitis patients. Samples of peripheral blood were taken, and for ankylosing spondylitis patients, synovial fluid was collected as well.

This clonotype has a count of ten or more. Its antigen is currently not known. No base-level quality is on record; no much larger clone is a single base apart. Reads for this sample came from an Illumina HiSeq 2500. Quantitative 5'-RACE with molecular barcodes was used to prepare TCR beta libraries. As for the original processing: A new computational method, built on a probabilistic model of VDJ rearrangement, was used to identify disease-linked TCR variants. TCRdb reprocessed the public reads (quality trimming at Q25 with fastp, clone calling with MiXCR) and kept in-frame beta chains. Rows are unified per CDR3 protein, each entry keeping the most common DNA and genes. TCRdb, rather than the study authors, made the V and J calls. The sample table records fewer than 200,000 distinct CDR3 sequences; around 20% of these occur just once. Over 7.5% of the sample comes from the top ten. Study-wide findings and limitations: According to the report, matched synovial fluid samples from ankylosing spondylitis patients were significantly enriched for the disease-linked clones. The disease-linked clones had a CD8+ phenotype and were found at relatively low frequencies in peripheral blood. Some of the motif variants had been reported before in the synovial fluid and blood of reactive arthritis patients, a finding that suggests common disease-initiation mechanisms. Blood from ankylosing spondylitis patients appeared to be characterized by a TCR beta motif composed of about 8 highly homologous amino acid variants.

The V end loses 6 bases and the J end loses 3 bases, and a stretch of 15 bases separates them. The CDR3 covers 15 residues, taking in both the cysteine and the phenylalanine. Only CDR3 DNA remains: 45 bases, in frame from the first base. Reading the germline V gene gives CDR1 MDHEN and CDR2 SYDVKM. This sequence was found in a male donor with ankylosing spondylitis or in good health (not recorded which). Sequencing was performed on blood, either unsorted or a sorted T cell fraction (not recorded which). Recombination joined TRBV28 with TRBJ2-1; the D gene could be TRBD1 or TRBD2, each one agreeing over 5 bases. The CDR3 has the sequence CASSLTGTVYNEQFF. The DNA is TGTGCCAGCAGCCTGACCGGGACGGTCTACAATGAGCAGTTCTTC. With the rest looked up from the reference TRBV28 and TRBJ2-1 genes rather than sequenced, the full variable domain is DVKVTQSSRYLVKRTGEKVFLECVQDMDHENMFWYRQDPGLGLRLIYFSYDVKMKEKGDIPEGYSVSREKKERFSLILESASTNQTSMYLCASSLTGTVYNEQFFGPGTRLTVL.